This T cell receptor beta chain appears in the sequencing data of a study of graft-versus-host responses after intestinal transplantation. Study outcomes and limitations: GvH clones appeared in recipient marrow, some first in ileum or blood.

This CDR3 has 13 amino acids. J was trimmed by 3 bases and V by 7 bases; bases with no gene match: 3. Per germline, CDR1 SNHLY and CDR2 FYNNEI. The method was immunoSEQ multiplex PCR; TCRdb's version includes in-frame clones alone and lacks a portion of them. The data contain about 21,000 clones, around 92% of them seen just once; the ten biggest clones take up 43%. There are a few counts of this clone. Its target is not known. This receptor was obtained from a human patient who received an intestinal transplant, so some T cells may come from the graft donor. The rearrangement links TRBV2 to TRBJ1-5; 7 bases match TRBD1. Here the sequenced sample was PBMCs, taken roughly 39 weeks after intestinal transplant. CDR3 DNA: TGTGCCAGCAAGGGACAGCTCAATCAGCCCCAGCATTTT. Translation gives CASKGQLNQPQHF.